This TCR beta chain was identified during a study of blood T cells in healthy people across ages. This clonotype was observed a handful of times. Its matching antigen is unknown. They isolated at least 6 million PBMCs from each sample. CDR3 length equals 13 residues. The ends were cut back, 8 bases at V and 3 bases at J, with 11 bases in the middle. Together with a sample-barcoded 5' primer, a J-beta primer mix was included in a second PCR lasting roughly 6 to 12 cycles. TCRdb reanalysed the 5' RACE reads using MiXCR and keeps one entry per CDR3 protein. The sample consists of 900,000 to 950,000 distinct CDR3 sequences, almost 30% of them appearing once. Whole-study findings and limits: With age, beta diversity per million T cells declined roughly linearly, significantly by 35 to 40. The study lacked donor CMV status, which possibly confounded expanded clonotype changes.

The sample also formed part of further work on T cells of mothers and their children.

The sequence was obtained from a woman aged 40 to 50 in good health. V and J are TRBV12-3 or TRBV12-4 and TRBJ1-3; D is ambiguous. The sample was blood. CDR3 in DNA: TGTGCCAGCCAGAGAGAGAGTGGAAACACCATATATTTT. Protein sequence: CASQRESGNTIYF.